This T cell receptor beta chain was retrieved from a study of control samples from healthy donors and cancer patients. The repertoire was sequenced with immunoSEQ multiplex PCR; TCRdb's copy has only in-frame clones and lacks some. Here the sample spans approximately 120,000 clones, 90% being singletons. This clone was observed a single time. From germline, CDR1 is SQVTM and CDR2 ANQGSEA. Trimming shortened V by 0 bases and J by 1 base, and 6 bases separated the two germline ends. The CDR3 length is 13 residues. Input material: blood. This clonotype was obtained from a human donor in good health. The donor label of this sample is uncertain. The gene calls are TRBV29-1 and TRBJ2-5, with D possibly TRBD2 on 5 matching bases. The CDR3 sequence is CSVEEAGQETQYF. CDR3 bases: TGCAGCGTTGAAGAGGCGGGCCAAGAGACCCAGTACTTC.